This is a list of T cell receptor beta chains from one sample in a study of early T cells in non-severe SARS-CoV-2 infection. TCRdb itself ran the 5' RACE reads through MiXCR, one entry per CDR3 protein. Seen here are 95,000 to 150,000 distinct CDR3 sequences, 15% observed once, and the top ten hold less than 25%. Sequences were obtained from whole blood. The receptors were sampled from an adult who was a healthcare worker with PCR-confirmed SARS-CoV-2 infection or an uninfected control (not recorded which). CDR3s include the opening cysteine and the closing phenylalanine or tryptophan. A D gene is named only where the DNA matches it firmly. Clone size appears in some rows only: once, few, many, or a class for an expanded clone.

d_call: TRBD2
j_call: TRBJ2-1
v_call: TRBV5-1
clone_size: few
cdr3_aa: CASSLESGANEQFF
cdr3_nt: TGCGCCAGCAGCTTGGAAAGCGGGGCCAATGAGCAGTTCTTC

d_call: TRBD1
j_call: TRBJ1-1
v_call: TRBV27
clone_size: NA
cdr3_aa: CASFPQGVPTEAFF
cdr3_nt: TGTGCCAGCTTCCCCCAGGGGGTCCCCACTGAAGCTTTCTTT

d_call: NA
j_call: TRBJ2-7
v_call: TRBV9
clone_size: many
cdr3_aa: CASSPAGRGYEQYF
cdr3_nt: TGTGCCAGCAGTCCAGCGGGCAGGGGATACGAGCAGTACTTC

d_call: TRBD1
j_call: TRBJ2-3
v_call: TRBV24-1
clone_size: NA
cdr3_aa: CATSEPQGWGIDTQYF
cdr3_nt: TGTGCCACCAGTGAACCACAGGGGTGGGGGATAGATACGCAGTATTTT

d_call: NA
j_call: TRBJ1-1
v_call: TRBV12-3/TRBV12-4
clone_size: NA
cdr3_aa: CASSKQQTNTEAFF
cdr3_nt: TGTGCCAGCAGTAAACAACAGACGAACACTGAAGCTTTCTTT

d_call: TRBD2
j_call: TRBJ2-3
v_call: TRBV5-6
clone_size: NA
cdr3_aa: CASSLAGLADTDTQYF
cdr3_nt: TGTGCCAGCAGCTTGGCCGGACTAGCGGACACAGATACGCAGTATTTT

d_call: NA
j_call: TRBJ1-6
v_call: TRBV5-1
clone_size: NA
cdr3_aa: CASSLLDTDSPLHF
cdr3_nt: TGCGCCAGCAGCTTACTGGACACGGATTCACCCCTCCACTTT

d_call: NA
j_call: TRBJ1-1
v_call: TRBV30
clone_size: few
cdr3_aa: CAWKQVMNTEAFF
cdr3_nt: TGTGCCTGGAAACAGGTGATGAACACTGAAGCTTTCTTT

d_call: NA
j_call: TRBJ1-2
v_call: TRBV21-1
clone_size: NA
cdr3_aa: CASSTTGPSRYTF
cdr3_nt: TGTGCCAGCAGCACCACAGGCCCTAGTCGCTACACCTTC

d_call: TRBD1
j_call: TRBJ1-5
v_call: TRBV7-9
clone_size: NA
cdr3_aa: CASSLGDRHQPQHF
cdr3_nt: TGTGCCAGCAGCTTAGGGGACAGGCATCAGCCCCAGCATTTT

d_call: TRBD2
j_call: TRBJ2-1
v_call: TRBV6-2/TRBV6-3
clone_size: many
cdr3_aa: CASSLSSGGTQFF
cdr3_nt: TGTGCCAGCAGTTTGAGTAGCGGGGGAACGCAGTTCTTC

d_call: NA
j_call: TRBJ2-1
v_call: TRBV29-1
clone_size: few
cdr3_aa: CSVEPGRGISYNEQFF
cdr3_nt: TGCAGCGTTGAACCCGGCAGAGGAATATCCTACAATGAGCAGTTCTTC

d_call: TRBD2
j_call: TRBJ2-1
v_call: TRBV19
clone_size: few
cdr3_aa: CASSMNRGLVSRGEQFF
cdr3_nt: TGTGCCAGTAGTATGAACCGTGGACTAGTAAGCCGGGGTGAGCAGTTCTTC

d_call: NA
j_call: TRBJ2-1
v_call: TRBV10-3
clone_size: NA
cdr3_aa: CAISGAVSSYNEQFF
cdr3_nt: TGTGCCATCAGTGGAGCGGTTAGCTCCTACAATGAGCAGTTCTTC

d_call: NA
j_call: TRBJ2-1
v_call: TRBV7-8
clone_size: NA
cdr3_aa: CASSFATGSYNEQFF
cdr3_nt: TGTGCCAGCAGCTTTGCGACTGGATCATACAATGAGCAGTTCTTC

d_call: NA
j_call: TRBJ2-3
v_call: TRBV7-6
clone_size: NA
cdr3_aa: CASSLGPEAQYF
cdr3_nt: TGTGCCAGCAGCTTAGGTCCAGAGGCGCAGTATTTT

d_call: NA
j_call: TRBJ1-2
v_call: TRBV11-2
clone_size: NA
cdr3_aa: CASSSGNYGYTF
cdr3_nt: TGTGCCAGCAGCTCGGGGAACTATGGCTACACCTTC

d_call: NA
j_call: TRBJ1-1
v_call: TRBV7-9
clone_size: NA
cdr3_aa: CASSAPGAGTEAFF
cdr3_nt: TGTGCCAGCAGCGCCCCAGGGGCAGGCACTGAAGCTTTCTTT

d_call: NA
j_call: TRBJ1-2
v_call: TRBV30
clone_size: few
cdr3_aa: CAWSPMRSGAGYTF
cdr3_nt: TGTGCCTGGAGCCCCATGAGGTCGGGCGCTGGCTACACCTTC

d_call: NA
j_call: TRBJ1-6
v_call: TRBV5-4
clone_size: few
cdr3_aa: CASSLVGVGVGNSPLHF
cdr3_nt: TGTGCCAGCAGCTTGGTGGGTGTGGGCGTAGGGAATTCACCCCTCCACTTT

d_call: NA
j_call: TRBJ1-2
v_call: TRBV24-1
clone_size: few
cdr3_aa: CATSDSGRTYGYTF
cdr3_nt: TGTGCCACCAGTGATTCTGGGAGAACCTATGGCTACACCTTC

d_call: NA
j_call: TRBJ2-7
v_call: TRBV3-1
clone_size: few
cdr3_aa: CASSQGLLYEQYF
cdr3_nt: TGTGCCAGCAGCCAAGGGCTGCTATACGAGCAGTACTTC

d_call: NA
j_call: TRBJ2-3
v_call: TRBV28
clone_size: few
cdr3_aa: CASSSPTDTQYF
cdr3_nt: TGTGCCAGCAGTTCCCCCACAGATACGCAGTATTTT

d_call: TRBD2
j_call: TRBJ2-1
v_call: TRBV12-3/TRBV12-4
clone_size: few
cdr3_aa: CASSTGLAGGNEQFF
cdr3_nt: TGTGCCAGCAGTACCGGACTAGCGGGGGGTAATGAGCAGTTCTTC

d_call: TRBD2
j_call: TRBJ2-1
v_call: TRBV3-1
clone_size: few
cdr3_aa: CASSQLAGGPVNEQFF
cdr3_nt: TGTGCCAGCAGCCAACTAGCGGGGGGGCCGGTTAATGAGCAGTTCTTC

d_call: NA
j_call: TRBJ1-3
v_call: TRBV7-8
clone_size: few
cdr3_aa: CASSLDRTSGNTIYF
cdr3_nt: TGTGCCAGCAGCTTAGACAGGACATCTGGAAACACCATATATTTT

d_call: TRBD1
j_call: TRBJ2-1
v_call: TRBV5-4
clone_size: NA
cdr3_aa: CASSSKGADYNEQFF
cdr3_nt: TGTGCCAGCAGCTCAAAGGGGGCCGATTACAATGAGCAGTTCTTC

d_call: NA
j_call: TRBJ2-7
v_call: TRBV5-4
clone_size: NA
cdr3_aa: CASSEPGRLTYEQYF
cdr3_nt: TGTGCCAGCAGCGAGCCGGGACGGTTGACCTACGAGCAGTACTTC

d_call: NA
j_call: TRBJ2-2
v_call: TRBV5-5
clone_size: few
cdr3_aa: CASSLRGGGASPGELFF
cdr3_nt: TGTGCCAGCAGCCTGAGGGGTGGCGGGGCGAGTCCCGGGGAGCTGTTTTTT

d_call: TRBD2
j_call: TRBJ2-1
v_call: TRBV5-1
clone_size: few
cdr3_aa: CASSLSASGGANEQFF
cdr3_nt: TGCGCCAGCAGCTTGTCTGCCAGCGGGGGGGCCAATGAGCAGTTCTTC

d_call: NA
j_call: TRBJ1-1
v_call: TRBV4-1
clone_size: many
cdr3_aa: CASSLRQGEAFF
cdr3_nt: TGCGCCAGCAGCCTGCGGCAAGGTGAAGCTTTCTTT